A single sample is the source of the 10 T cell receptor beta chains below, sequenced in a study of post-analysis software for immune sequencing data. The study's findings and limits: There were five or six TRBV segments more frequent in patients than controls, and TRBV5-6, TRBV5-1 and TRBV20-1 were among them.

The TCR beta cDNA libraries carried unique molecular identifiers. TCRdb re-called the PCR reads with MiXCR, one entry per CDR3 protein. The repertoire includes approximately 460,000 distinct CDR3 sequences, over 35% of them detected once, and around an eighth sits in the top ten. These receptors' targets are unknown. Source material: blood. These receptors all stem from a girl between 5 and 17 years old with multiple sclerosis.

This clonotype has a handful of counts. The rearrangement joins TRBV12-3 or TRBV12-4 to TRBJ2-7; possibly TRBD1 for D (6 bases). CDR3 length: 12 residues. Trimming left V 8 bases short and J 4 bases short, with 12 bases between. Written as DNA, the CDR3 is TGTGCCAGCGTCGGACAGAATTACGAGCAGTACTTC. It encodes CASVGQNYEQYF.

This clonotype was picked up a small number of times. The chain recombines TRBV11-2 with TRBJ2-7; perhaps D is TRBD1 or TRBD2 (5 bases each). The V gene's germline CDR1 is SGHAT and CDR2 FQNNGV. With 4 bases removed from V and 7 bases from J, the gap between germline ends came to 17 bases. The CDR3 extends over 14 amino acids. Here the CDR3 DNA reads TGTGCCAGCAGCTCGCAGGGTGTAGGAGGAGAGCAGTACTTC. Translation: CASSSQGVGGEQYF.

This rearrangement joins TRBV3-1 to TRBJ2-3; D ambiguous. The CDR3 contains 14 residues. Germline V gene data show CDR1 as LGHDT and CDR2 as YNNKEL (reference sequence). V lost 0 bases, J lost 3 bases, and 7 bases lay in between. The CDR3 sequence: CASSQDWQTDTQYF. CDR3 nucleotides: TGTGCCAGCAGCCAAGATTGGCAGACAGATACGCAGTATTTT.

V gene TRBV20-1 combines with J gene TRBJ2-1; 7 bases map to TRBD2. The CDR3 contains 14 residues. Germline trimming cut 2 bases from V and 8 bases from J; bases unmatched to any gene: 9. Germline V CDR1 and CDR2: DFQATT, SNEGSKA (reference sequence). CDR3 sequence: CSARLQGGIDEQFF. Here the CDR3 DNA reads TGCAGTGCTAGATTGCAGGGAGGGATTGATGAGCAGTTCTTC.

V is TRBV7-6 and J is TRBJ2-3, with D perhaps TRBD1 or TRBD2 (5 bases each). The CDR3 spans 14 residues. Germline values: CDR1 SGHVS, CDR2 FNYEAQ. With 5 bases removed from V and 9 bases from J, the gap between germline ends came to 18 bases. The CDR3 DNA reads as TGTGCCAGCAGCCCAAGTAGAAGGGGAGAGACGCAGTATTTT. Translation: CASSPSRRGETQYF.

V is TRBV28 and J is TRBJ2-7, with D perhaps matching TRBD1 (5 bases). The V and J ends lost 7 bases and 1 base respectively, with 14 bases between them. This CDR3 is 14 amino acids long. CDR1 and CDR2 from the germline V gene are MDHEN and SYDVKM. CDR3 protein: CASKQAADSYEQYF. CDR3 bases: TGTGCCAGCAAACAGGCCGCTGATTCCTACGAGCAGTACTTC.

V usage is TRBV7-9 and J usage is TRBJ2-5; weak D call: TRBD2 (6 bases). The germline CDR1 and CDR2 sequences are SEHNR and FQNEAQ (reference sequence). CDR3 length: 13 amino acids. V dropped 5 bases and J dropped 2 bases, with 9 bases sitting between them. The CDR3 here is CASSAGLQETQYF. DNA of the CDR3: TGTGCCAGCAGCGCGGGACTTCAAGAGACCCAGTACTTC.

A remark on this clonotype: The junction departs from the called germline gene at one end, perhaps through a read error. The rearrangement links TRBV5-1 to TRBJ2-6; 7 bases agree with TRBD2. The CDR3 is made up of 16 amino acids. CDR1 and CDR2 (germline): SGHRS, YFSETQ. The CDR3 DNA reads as TGCGCCAGCAGCTTGGCGCGGGGGTCTGGGGCCAACATCCTGACTTTC. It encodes CASSLARGSGANILTF.

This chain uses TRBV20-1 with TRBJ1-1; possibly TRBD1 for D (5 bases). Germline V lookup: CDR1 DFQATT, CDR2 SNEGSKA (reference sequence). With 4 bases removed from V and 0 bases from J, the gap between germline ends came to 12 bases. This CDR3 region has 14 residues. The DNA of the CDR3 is TGCAGTGCTATACCGGGACCGGTGAACACTGAAGCTTTCTTT. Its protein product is CSAIPGPVNTEAFF.

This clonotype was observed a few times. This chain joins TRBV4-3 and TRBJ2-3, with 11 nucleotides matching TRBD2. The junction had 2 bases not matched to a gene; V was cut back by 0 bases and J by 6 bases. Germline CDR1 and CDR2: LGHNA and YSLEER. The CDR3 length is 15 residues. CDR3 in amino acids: CASSQDLAGGDTQYF. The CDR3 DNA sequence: TGCGCCAGCAGCCAAGATCTAGCGGGAGGCGATACGCAGTATTTT.